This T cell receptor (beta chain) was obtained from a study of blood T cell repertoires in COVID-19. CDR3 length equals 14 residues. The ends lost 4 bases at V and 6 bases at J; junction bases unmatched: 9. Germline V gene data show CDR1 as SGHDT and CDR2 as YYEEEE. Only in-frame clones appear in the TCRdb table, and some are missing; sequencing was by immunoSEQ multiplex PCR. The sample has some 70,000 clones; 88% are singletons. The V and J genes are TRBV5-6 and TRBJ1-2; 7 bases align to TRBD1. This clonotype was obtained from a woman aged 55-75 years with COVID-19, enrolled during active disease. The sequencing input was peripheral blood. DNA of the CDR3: TGTGCCAGCAGCCTGGGACAGTCGAGCGATGGCTACACCTTC. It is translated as CASSLGQSSDGYTF.